The present T cell receptor beta chain was sequenced within a study of blood T cell repertoires in COVID-19. Study-level information: The samples span acute and convalescent COVID-19 from the United States, Italy and Spain. T cells, B-cell-depleted T cells, or PBMCs provided the cDNA or gDNA that served as material.

The germline CDR1 and CDR2 sequences are SNHLY and FYNNEI. Trimming stripped 7 bases from V and 2 bases from J, with 14 bases between. This CDR3 is 15 amino acids long. Sequencing was performed with immunoSEQ multiplex PCR; in TCRdb, only in-frame clones are kept and a portion is missing. The sample lists 70,000 to 90,000 clones, roughly 85% seen once, with approximately 10% in the top ten. This clone was recorded only once. The clonotype comes from a human donor in a cohort sampled during active COVID-19. The chain combines TRBV2 with TRBJ2-2, with TRBD2 as a possible D gene (5 bases). Sequencing used peripheral blood. The CDR3 sequence: CASKLRTSNTGELFF. The CDR3 nucleotides are TGTGCCAGCAAGCTGCGGACTTCTAACACCGGGGAGCTGTTTTTT.